This T cell receptor beta chain was documented in a study of blood T cells in healthy people across ages. Per sample, at least 5.5 micrograms of total RNA were extracted. This clonotype was seen more than once but under ten times. Its antigen remains unidentified. CDR3 length: 16 amino acids. V was clipped by 4 bases and J by 2 bases, with 11 bases between them. Germline CDR1 reads KGHDR; CDR2 reads SFDVKD. A sample-barcoded 5' primer and a J-beta primer mix were used in a second PCR of about 6 to 11 cycles. The template-switch adaptor, which had 12 random nucleotides, put a tag on each cDNA molecule. TCRdb recomputed calls from the 5' RACE reads with MiXCR, one row per CDR3 protein. The sample holds 780,000 or so distinct CDR3 sequences; roughly 56% are singletons and the top ten take roughly 25%. Regarding the study as a whole: A roughly linear fall in TCR beta diversity per million T cells was seen with increasing age. In the absence of known donor CMV status, changes in expanded clonotypes were possibly confounded.

This chain links TRBV24-1 with TRBJ2-6; unclear D gene. The TCR comes from a man aged 35-49 years in good health. Material for sequencing was blood. CDR3 loop: CATSDRRNAGANVLTF. The CDR3 DNA sequence: TGTGCCACCAGTGACCGTAGGAACGCTGGGGCCAACGTCCTGACTTTC.